This TCR beta chain was recovered during a study of shared clonotypes between healthy human individuals. About the study: Three plates were used per donor for CD4 naive, three for CD4 memory, two for CD8 naive and one for CD8 memory.

Per the germline V gene, CDR1 is MNHNS and CDR2 is SASEGT. Trimming removed 4 bases at V and 5 bases at J, with 18 bases between. The CDR3 has 16 residues. Assay used: immunoSEQ multiplex PCR; TCRdb lists only in-frame clones, some missing. The data hold over a million clones, with approximately 72% observed a single time. Sample: memory CD4+ T cells sorted from blood. Subset specified: CD45RA-negative fraction. The clonotype was recovered from a man aged 18 to 30 in good health. The chain links TRBV6-1 to TRBJ1-3; D gene uncertain. CDR3 amino acids: CASSARPVKDRNTIYF. The DNA for the CDR3 is TGTGCCAGCAGTGCACGTCCGGTGAAGGATCGAAACACCATATATTTT.